This T cell receptor (beta chain) was retrieved from a study of shared clonotypes between healthy human individuals. Findings and caveats of the study: Researchers sampled blood only, noting tissue repertoires likely differ. With few donors, the genetic and exposure-history diversity represented was limited. An anticipated effect of sequencing depth on clonotype sharing among donors was recognized.

Clones were sequenced by immunoSEQ multiplex PCR, and TCRdb holds only the in-frame ones, with some missing. Among fewer than 600,000 clones, roughly 79% were seen once, and the ten largest hold more than 10%. A remark on this clone: What it recognizes is unknown.

V was pared by 1 base and J by 2 bases, with 11 bases between. The germline CDR1 and CDR2 sequences are LGHNA and YNFKEQ. CDR3 size: 15 residues. The specimen was PBMCs. The J gene is TRBJ2-5, the V gene TRBV4-2, with D perhaps matching TRBD1 (6 bases). This receptor was taken from a woman aged 40 to 50 in good health. Some clones in this sample may be carry-over from other donors' samples. The DNA for the CDR3 is TGTGCCAGCAGCCAAGCAGACAGGAATCAAGAGACCCAGTACTTC. It encodes CASSQADRNQETQYF.